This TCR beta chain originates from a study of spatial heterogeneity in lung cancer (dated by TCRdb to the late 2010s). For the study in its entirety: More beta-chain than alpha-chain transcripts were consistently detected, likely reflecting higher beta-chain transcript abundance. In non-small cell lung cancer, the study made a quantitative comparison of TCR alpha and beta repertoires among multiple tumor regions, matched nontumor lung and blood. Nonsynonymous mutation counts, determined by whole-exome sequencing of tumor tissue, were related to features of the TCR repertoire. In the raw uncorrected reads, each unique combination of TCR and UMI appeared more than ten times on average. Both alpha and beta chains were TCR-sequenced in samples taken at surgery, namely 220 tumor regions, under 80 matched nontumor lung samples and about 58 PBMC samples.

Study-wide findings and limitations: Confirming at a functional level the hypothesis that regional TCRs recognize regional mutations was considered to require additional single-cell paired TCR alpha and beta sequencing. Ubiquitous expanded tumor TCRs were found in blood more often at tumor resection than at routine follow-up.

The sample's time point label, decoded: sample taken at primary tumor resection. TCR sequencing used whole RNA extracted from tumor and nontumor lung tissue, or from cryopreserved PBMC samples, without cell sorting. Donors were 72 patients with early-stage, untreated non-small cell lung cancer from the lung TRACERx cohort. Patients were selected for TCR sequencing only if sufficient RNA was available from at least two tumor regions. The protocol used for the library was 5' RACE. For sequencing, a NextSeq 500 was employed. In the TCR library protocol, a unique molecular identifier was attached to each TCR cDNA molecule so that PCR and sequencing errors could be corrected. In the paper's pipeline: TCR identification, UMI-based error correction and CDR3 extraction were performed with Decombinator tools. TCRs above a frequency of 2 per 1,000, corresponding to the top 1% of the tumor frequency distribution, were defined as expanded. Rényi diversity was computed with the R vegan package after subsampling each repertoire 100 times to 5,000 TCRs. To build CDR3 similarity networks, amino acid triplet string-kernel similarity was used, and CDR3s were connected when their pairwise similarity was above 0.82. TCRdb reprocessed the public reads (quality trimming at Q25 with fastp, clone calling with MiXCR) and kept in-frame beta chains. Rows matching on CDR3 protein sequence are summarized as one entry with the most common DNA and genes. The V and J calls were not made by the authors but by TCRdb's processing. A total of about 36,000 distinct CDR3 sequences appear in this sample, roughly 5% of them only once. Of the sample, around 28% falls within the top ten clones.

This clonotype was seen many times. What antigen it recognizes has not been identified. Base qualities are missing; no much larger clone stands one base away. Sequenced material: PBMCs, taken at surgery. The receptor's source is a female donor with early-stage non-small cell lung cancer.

CDR3 region: CASRLEGDSEAFF. In nucleotides, the sequence is TGTGCCAGCAGATTGGAAGGGGATTCTGAAGCTTTCTTT. The chain employs TRBV2 and TRBJ1-1, and perhaps TRBD1 as D gene, on 5 matching bases. Its CDR3 holds 13 amino acids, cysteine through phenylalanine. The kept DNA is CDR3 alone, 39 bases in frame from the first base. The germline V gene supplies CDR1 SNHLY and CDR2 FYNNEI. A distance of 14 bases separates the germline ends of V and J, which lose 6 bases and 6 bases respectively.